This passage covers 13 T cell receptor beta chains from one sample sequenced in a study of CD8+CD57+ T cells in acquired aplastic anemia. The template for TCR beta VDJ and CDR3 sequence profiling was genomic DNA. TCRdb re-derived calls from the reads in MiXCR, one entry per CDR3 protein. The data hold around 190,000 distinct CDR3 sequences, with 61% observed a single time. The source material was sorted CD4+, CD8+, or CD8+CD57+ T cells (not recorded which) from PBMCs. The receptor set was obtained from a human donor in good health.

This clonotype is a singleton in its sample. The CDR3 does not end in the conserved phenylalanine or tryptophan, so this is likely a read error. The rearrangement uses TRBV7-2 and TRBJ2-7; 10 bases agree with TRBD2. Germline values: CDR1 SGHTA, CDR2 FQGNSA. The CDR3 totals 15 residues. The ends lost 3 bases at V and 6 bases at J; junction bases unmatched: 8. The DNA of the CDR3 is TGTGCCAGCAGCTTGGGTAGCGGGAGGTTTCTCGAGCAGTACTTA. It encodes CASSLGSGRFLEQYL.

The CDR3: CASSYPGETYEQYF. The CDR3, as DNA: TGTGCCAGCAGTTACCCGGGTGAGACCTACGAGCAGTACTTC. The chain joins TRBV2 to TRBJ2-7; D remains unclear. Trimming took 5 bases from V and 2 from J, leaving 13 bases between them. Germline V gene data show CDR1 as SNHLY and CDR2 as FYNNEI. The CDR3 is 14 amino acids.

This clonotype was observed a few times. The CDR3 reads CASSLMGVRETQYF. Here the CDR3 DNA reads TGTGCCAGCAGCTTGATGGGGGTGCGAGAGACCCAGTACTTC. This chain connects TRBV7-9 to TRBJ2-5, with D possibly called TRBD1 or TRBD2 (5 bases each). The CDR3 totals 14 residues. V was clipped by 3 bases and J by 4 bases, with 12 bases between them. Germline assignment: CDR1 SEHNR and CDR2 FQNEAQ (reference sequence).

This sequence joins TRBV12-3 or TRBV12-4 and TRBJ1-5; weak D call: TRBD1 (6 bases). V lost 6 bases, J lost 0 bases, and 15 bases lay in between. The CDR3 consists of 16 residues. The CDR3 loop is CASSPTWTDSNQPQHF. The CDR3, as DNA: TGTGCCAGCAGCCCGACCTGGACAGATAGCAATCAGCCCCAGCATTTT.

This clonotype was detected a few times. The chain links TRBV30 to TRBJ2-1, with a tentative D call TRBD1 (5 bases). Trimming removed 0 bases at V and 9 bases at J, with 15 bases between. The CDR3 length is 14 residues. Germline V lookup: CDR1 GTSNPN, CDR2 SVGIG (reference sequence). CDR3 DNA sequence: TGTGCCTGGAGTGTAGGGGCCCAAGGCGTTGAGCAGTTCTTC. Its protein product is CAWSVGAQGVEQFF. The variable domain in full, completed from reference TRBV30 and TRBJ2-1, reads SQTIHQWPATLVQPVGSPLSLECTVEGTSNPNLYWYRQAAGRGLQLLFYSVGIGQISSEVPQNLSASRPQDRQFILSSKKLLLSDSGFYLCAWSVGAQGVEQFFGPGTRLTVL.

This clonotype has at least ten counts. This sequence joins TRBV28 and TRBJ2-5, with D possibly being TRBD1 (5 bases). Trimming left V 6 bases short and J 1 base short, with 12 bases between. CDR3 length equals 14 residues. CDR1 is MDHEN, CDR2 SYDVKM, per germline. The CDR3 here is CASSPDRLQETQYF. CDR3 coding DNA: TGTGCCAGCAGCCCTGACAGACTCCAAGAGACCCAGTACTTC.

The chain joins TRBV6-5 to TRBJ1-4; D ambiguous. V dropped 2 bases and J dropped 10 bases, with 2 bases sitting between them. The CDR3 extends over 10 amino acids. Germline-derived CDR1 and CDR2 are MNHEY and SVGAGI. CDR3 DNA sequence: TGTGCCAGCAGTTACAGAAAACTGTTTTTT. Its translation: CASSYRKLFF.

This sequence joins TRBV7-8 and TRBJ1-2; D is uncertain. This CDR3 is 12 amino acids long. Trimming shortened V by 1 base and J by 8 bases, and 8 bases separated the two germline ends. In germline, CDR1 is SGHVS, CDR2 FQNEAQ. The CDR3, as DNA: TGTGCCAGCAGCTTAGGCGTCAGGGGCTACACCTTC. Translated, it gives CASSLGVRGYTF.

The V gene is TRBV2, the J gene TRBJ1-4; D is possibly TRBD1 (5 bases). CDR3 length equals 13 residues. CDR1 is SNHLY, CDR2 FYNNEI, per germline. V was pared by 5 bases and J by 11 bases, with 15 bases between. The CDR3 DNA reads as TGTGCCAGCAGTAACCGGGACCTTCGTAAACTGTTTTTT. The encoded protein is CASSNRDLRKLFF.

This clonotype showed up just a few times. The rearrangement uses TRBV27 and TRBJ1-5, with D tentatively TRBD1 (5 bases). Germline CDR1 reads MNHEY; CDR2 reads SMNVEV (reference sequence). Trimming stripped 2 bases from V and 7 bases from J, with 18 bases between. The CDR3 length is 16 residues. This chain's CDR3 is CASSLALGRDEQPQHF. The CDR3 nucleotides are TGTGCCAGCAGTTTAGCCCTAGGCAGGGATGAGCAGCCCCAGCATTTT.

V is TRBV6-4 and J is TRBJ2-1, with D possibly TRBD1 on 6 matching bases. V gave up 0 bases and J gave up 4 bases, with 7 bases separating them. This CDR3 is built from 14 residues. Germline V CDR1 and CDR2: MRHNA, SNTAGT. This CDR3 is CASSDSGAYNEQFF. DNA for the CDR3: TGTGCCAGCAGTGACTCGGGGGCTTACAATGAGCAGTTCTTC.

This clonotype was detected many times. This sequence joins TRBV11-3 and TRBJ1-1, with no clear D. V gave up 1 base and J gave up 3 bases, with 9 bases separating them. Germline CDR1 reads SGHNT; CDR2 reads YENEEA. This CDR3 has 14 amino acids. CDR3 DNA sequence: TGTGCCAGCAGCTTAGTAGGCGATTACACTGAAGCTTTCTTT. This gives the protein CASSLVGDYTEAFF. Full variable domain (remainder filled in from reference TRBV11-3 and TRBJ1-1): EAGVVQSPRYKIIEKKQPVAFWCNPISGHNTLYWYLQNLGQGPELLIRYENEEAVDDSQLPKDRFSAERLKGVDSTLKIQPAELGDSAVYLCASSLVGDYTEAFFGQGTRLTVV.

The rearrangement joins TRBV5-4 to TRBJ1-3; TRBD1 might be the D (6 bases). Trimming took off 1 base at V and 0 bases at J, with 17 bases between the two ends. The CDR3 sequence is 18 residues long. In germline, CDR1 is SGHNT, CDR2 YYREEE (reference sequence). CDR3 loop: CASSLNRVTRSSGNTIYF. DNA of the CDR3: TGTGCCAGCAGCTTGAACAGGGTAACCCGTAGCTCTGGAAACACCATATATTTT.